This T cell receptor beta chain was retrieved from a study of blood T cell repertoires in COVID-19. Study summary: The analysed material was cDNA or gDNA that came from T cells, B-cell-depleted T cells, or PBMCs.

Germline V gene data show CDR1 as SGDLS and CDR2 as YYNGEE. The CDR3 sequence is 14 residues long. V lost 7 bases, J lost 6 bases, and 10 bases stayed unmatched. Assay: immunoSEQ multiplex PCR; the TCRdb copy retains only in-frame clones and omits some. The table lists tens of thousands of clones, approximately 80% of them singletons, with approximately 10% in the top ten. Sequenced material: peripheral blood. This TCR derives from a man aged 25-45 years with COVID-19, enrolled during active disease. The rearrangement joins TRBV9 to TRBJ2-1; TRBD2 agrees at 7 bases. CDR3: CASSTPGLPNEQFF. The DNA of the CDR3 is TGTGCCAGCTCAACGCCGGGACTACCCAATGAGCAGTTCTTC.